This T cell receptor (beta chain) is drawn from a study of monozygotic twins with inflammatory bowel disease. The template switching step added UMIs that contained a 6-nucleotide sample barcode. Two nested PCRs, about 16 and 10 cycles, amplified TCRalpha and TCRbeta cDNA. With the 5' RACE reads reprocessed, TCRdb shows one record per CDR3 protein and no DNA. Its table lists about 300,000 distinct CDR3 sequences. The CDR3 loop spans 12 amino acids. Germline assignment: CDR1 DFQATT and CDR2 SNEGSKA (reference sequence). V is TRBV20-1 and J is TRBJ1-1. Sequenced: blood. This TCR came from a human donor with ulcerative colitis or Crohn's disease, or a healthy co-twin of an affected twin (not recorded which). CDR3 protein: CSARELNTEAFF.